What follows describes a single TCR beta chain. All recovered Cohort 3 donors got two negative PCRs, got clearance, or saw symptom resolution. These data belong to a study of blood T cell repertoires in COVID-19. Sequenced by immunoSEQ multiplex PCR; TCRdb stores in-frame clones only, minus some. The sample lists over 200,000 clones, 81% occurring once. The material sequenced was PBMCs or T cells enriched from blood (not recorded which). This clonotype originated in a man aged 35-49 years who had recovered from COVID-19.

The CDR3 here is CAWKQGYGTEAFF. In DNA form, the CDR3 reads TGTGCCTGGAAACAGGGCTACGGAACTGAAGCTTTCTTT. The rearrangement joins TRBV30 to TRBJ1-1, with a possible D match to TRBD1 (6 bases). Germline values: CDR1 GTSNPN, CDR2 SVGIG (reference sequence). V lost 4 bases to trimming and J lost 5 bases, with 14 bases between them. This CDR3 contains 13 residues.